The rows below give T cell receptor beta chains drawn from one sample of a study of T cells in Graves' hyperthyroidism and ophthalmopathy. Each CDR3 protein gets one entry after TCRdb re-called the multiplex PCR reads with MiXCR. The data show hundreds of thousands of distinct CDR3 sequences, with approximately 15% seen just once and 20% to 25% held by the top ten. The sequencing input was blood. These receptors originate from a woman under 40 with Graves' hyperthyroidism. Each CDR3 is given with its conserved first and last residue. A D gene is named only where the DNA matches it firmly. Rows give clone size only sometimes, using once, few, many, or a class for an expanded clone.

d_call,clone_size,v_call,j_call,cdr3_aa,cdr3_nt
TRBD2,few,TRBV29-1,TRBJ2-3,CSVVTSGNTQYF,TGCAGCGTTGTAACTAGCGGAAATACGCAGTATTTT
-,few,TRBV20-1,TRBJ2-1,CSARVRQPSSYNEQFF,TGCAGTGCTAGAGTCCGCCAACCCAGCTCCTACAATGAGCAGTTCTTC
-,-,TRBV5-6,TRBJ2-2,CASSLPTGLGTGELFF,TGTGCCAGCAGCTTACCCACAGGCTTGGGCACCGGGGAGCTGTTTTTT
TRBD2,many,TRBV20-1,TRBJ2-1,CSARDWTSGRGTYNEQFF,TGCAGTGCTAGAGATTGGACTAGCGGGAGGGGGACCTACAATGAGCAGTTCTTC
-,many,TRBV29-1,TRBJ2-3,CSADRLTDTQYF,TGCAGCGCGGACAGACTCACAGATACGCAGTATTTT
-,many,TRBV11-2,TRBJ2-7,CASSHSRDSYEQYF,TGTGCCAGCAGCCACAGCCGGGACTCCTACGAGCAGTACTTC
TRBD2,-,TRBV13,TRBJ2-2,CASSLAIAGLNTGELFF,TGTGCCAGCAGCCTAGCGATAGCGGGACTGAACACCGGGGAGCTGTTTTTT
-,many,TRBV28,TRBJ1-5,CASSFNLKGDNQPQHF,TGTGCCAGCAGTTTCAATCTAAAAGGAGATAATCAGCCCCAGCATTTT
TRBD2,few,TRBV25-1,TRBJ2-7,CASSESYSGGRCEQYF,TGTGCCAGCAGTGAATCCTATAGCGGGGGGCGGTGCGAGCAGTACTTC
-,many,TRBV2,TRBJ1-3,CASSESLVSNTIYF,TGTGCCAGCAGTGAATCCCTGGTTTCAAACACCATATATTTT
TRBD1,-,TRBV27,TRBJ1-5,CASSLGTGGPSNQPQHF,TGTGCCAGCAGTTTGGGGACAGGGGGCCCTAGCAATCAGCCCCAGCATTTT
-,many,TRBV11-2,TRBJ2-5,CASSLRAGSGETQYF,TGTGCCAGCAGCTTACGGGCCGGGAGTGGAGAGACCCAGTACTTC
TRBD2,-,TRBV7-2,TRBJ2-2,CASRAFVAGVMNTGELFF,TGTGCCAGCAGGGCCTTCGTTGCGGGAGTGATGAACACCGGGGAGCTGTTTTTT
-,-,TRBV6-2/TRBV6-3,TRBJ1-2,CASSPTRDRDGYTF,TGTGCCAGCAGTCCAACCCGGGATCGGGATGGCTACACCTTC
-,many,TRBV29-1,TRBJ2-7,CSAAGMTYEQYF,TGCAGCGCTGCCGGGATGACCTACGAGCAGTACTTC
TRBD1,many,TRBV20-1,TRBJ2-3,CSAPGTGGIADTQYF,TGCAGTGCCCCCGGGACAGGGGGCATCGCAGATACGCAGTATTTT
-,-,TRBV6-1,TRBJ2-7,CASIVSYRKGSSYEQYF,TGTGCCAGCATTGTGTCCTACCGGAAAGGAAGCTCCTACGAGCAGTACTTC
-,many,TRBV6-1,TRBJ2-1,CASRGGGNEQFF,TGTGCCAGCCGAGGGGGGGGCAATGAGCAGTTCTTC
-,few,TRBV12-3/TRBV12-4,TRBJ2-3,CASSFDSGRRSTDTQYF,TGTGCCAGCAGTTTCGATTCGGGTAGGAGGAGCACAGATACGCAGTATTTT
-,-,TRBV20-1,TRBJ1-2,CSASSGEYGYTF,TGCAGTGCTAGCTCGGGAGAGTATGGCTACACCTTC
-,many,TRBV28,TRBJ2-5,CANSQDGLQETQYF,TGTGCCAACAGTCAGGACGGCCTTCAAGAGACCCAGTACTTC
-,few,TRBV4-3,TRBJ2-7,CASSQVPSSRGSYEQYF,TGCGCCAGCAGCCAAGTTCCGTCCTCGCGGGGCTCCTACGAGCAGTACTTC
-,-,TRBV6-1,TRBJ1-2,CASWQGGAGYTF,TGTGCCAGCTGGCAGGGAGGCGCTGGCTACACCTTC
TRBD1,many,TRBV12-3/TRBV12-4,TRBJ1-6,CASSPGQGGSPLHF,TGTGCCAGCAGTCCAGGACAGGGGGGTTCACCCCTCCACTTT
-,-,TRBV25-1,TRBJ2-1,CASRANEQFF,TGTGCCAGCAGGGCCAATGAGCAGTTCTTC
-,-,TRBV11-2,TRBJ2-1,CASSSAGSSYNEQFF,TGTGCCAGCAGCTCCGCGGGAAGCTCCTACAATGAGCAGTTCTTC
-,few,TRBV20-1,TRBJ2-4,CSAESAGFGKNIQYF,TGCAGTGCTGAGTCCGCAGGGTTCGGCAAAAACATTCAGTACTTC